The rows below give T cell receptor beta chains drawn from one sample of a study of T cells after yellow fever vaccination. MiXCR, applied by TCRdb to the 5' RACE reads, yields one record per CDR3 protein. This table has hundreds of thousands of distinct CDR3 sequences, roughly 14% appearing once. Source: PBMCs, taken on the day of the yellow fever booster vaccination. The receptors shown here come from a young man who received the YFV17D yellow fever vaccine. Each CDR3 is given with its conserved first and last residue. The order of the fields is CDR3 length, V gene, J gene, CDR3 protein.

>16|TRBV9|TRBJ2-2
CASSVGLAENTGELFF
>13|TRBV7-2|TRBJ2-7
CASSSQSSYEQYF
>14|TRBV9|TRBJ2-5
CASSVATGLETQYF
>15|TRBV4-2|TRBJ2-7
CASSQEGAGGYEQYF
>13|TRBV30|TRBJ1-2
CAWIFGGPNGYTF
>14|TRBV28|TRBJ1-5
CASSLGQVEQPQHF
>14|TRBV7-9|TRBJ2-5
CASSLEGSLTDQYF
>16|TRBV20-1|TRBJ2-7
CSARDPLAGDSHEQYF
>13|TRBV7-6|TRBJ2-5
CASSTLVGETQYF
>11|TRBV20-1|TRBJ2-1
CSALSGPEQFF
>16|TRBV5-1|TRBJ2-1
CASSLVWPSSYNEQFF
>13|TRBV5-1|TRBJ2-7
CASSREASYEQYF
>17|TRBV6-5|TRBJ1-2
CASSYSTGNKANYGYTF
>14|TRBV5-5|TRBJ1-1
CASSLAARDTEAFF
>16|TRBV2|TRBJ2-1
CASRWDRGRAYNEQFF
>14|TRBV30|TRBJ2-1
CACEGEASYNEQFF
>12|TRBV12-3/TRBV12-4|TRBJ2-7
CASSSGGMEQYF
>18|TRBV5-6|TRBJ2-2
CASSLVGSGREDTGELFF
>13|TRBV7-7|TRBJ1-1
CASSISVNTEAFF
>15|TRBV4-3|TRBJ2-2
CASSQEVWNTGELFF
>13|TRBV20-1|TRBJ2-5
CSARDRVLETQYF
>14|TRBV5-4|TRBJ2-3
CASSSPTGADTQYF
>15|TRBV24-1|TRBJ2-1
CATSDPGTGGDEQFF
>15|TRBV15|TRBJ2-1
CATSGQSSSYNEQFF
>14|TRBV7-3|TRBJ1-6
CASSMTGINSPLHF
>17|TRBV3-1|TRBJ2-1
CASSQEVQREGYNEQFF
>15|TRBV7-2|TRBJ2-5
CASSVGLADTETQYF
>14|TRBV7-2|TRBJ2-7
CASSLVAQSYEQYF
>13|TRBV7-2|TRBJ2-7
CASSLALRDEQYF
>15|TRBV4-3|TRBJ2-7
CASSPMWDRGHEQYF
>11|TRBV15|TRBJ1-2
CATAGGEGYTF
>12|TRBV10-3|TRBJ2-1
CAISEGVNEQFF
>14|TRBV7-9|TRBJ1-5
CASSSYGDGSPQHF
>12|TRBV28|TRBJ2-7
CASSGQTYEQYF
>17|TRBV20-1|TRBJ1-3
CSAKAAGPQSSGNTIYF
>14|TRBV25-1|TRBJ2-3
CASRRAAVTDTQYF
>16|TRBV10-3|TRBJ2-5
CAISEGGGSLQETQYF
>16|TRBV4-1|TRBJ2-4
CASSQPGLEIENIQYF
>12|TRBV20-1|TRBJ1-2
CSAFSANYGYTF
>16|TRBV7-9|TRBJ1-1
CASTASGGLRNTEAFF